This T cell receptor beta chain came from a study of technical replicates of blood from several donors. The CDR3 is 12 amino acids. The germline gives CDR1 MNHEY, CDR2 SVGAGI. The V end was cut by 3 bases, the J end by 4 bases, with 7 bases between. The method was immunoSEQ multiplex PCR; TCRdb's version includes in-frame clones alone and lacks a portion of them. The sample carries some 80,000 clones, approximately 97% recorded once. The rearrangement links TRBV6-5 to TRBJ2-7, with D perhaps TRBD2 (5 bases). The sequencing sample was made of T cells isolated from PBMCs. The TCR originated in a human donor in good health. This chain's CDR3 is CASSYEGYEQYF. The CDR3 region has the DNA TGTGCCAGCAGTTATGAGGGATACGAGCAGTACTTC.